A selection of T cell receptor beta chains follows, all from one sample in a study of human T cells and chemical hapten exposure. TCRdb fed the RACE reads into MiXCR, producing one record per CDR3 protein. The table records some 70,000 distinct CDR3 sequences, about 10% of them present only once. The sequenced sample was whole blood, obtained in connection with sensitization to the hapten diphenylcyclopropenone (DPC). Receptors were obtained from a woman aged 50 to 60 with alopecia areata. Some clones in this sample may be carry-over from other donors' samples. Each CDR3 is given with its conserved first and last residue. The D gene is left open where the match is weak. Expanded clones are given a class, and other clones once, few, many or no size at all.

TRBJ2-2 | few | . | TRBV5-1 | CASSFGQHQNTGELFF | TGCGCCAGCAGCTTCGGGCAGCACCAAAACACCGGGGAGCTGTTTTTT
TRBJ2-7 | many | . | TRBV6-2/TRBV6-3 | CASSYSSTGREQYF | TGTGCCAGCAGTTACTCCTCCACAGGGCGCGAGCAGTACTTC
TRBJ2-7 | many | TRBD1 | TRBV20-1 | CSAPDRGLREQYF | TGCAGTGCACCGGACAGGGGGCTACGCGAGCAGTACTTC
TRBJ1-6 | many | TRBD1 | TRBV12-3/TRBV12-4 | CASSPGQYSPLHF | TGTGCCAGCAGTCCGGGACAGTATTCACCCCTCCACTTT
TRBJ2-5 | many | . | TRBV18 | CASSPTLQETQYF | TGTGCCAGCTCACCAACGCTCCAAGAGACCCAGTACTTC
TRBJ1-1 | many | . | TRBV6-2/TRBV6-3 | CASSYISRGRTEAFF | TGTGCCAGCAGTTACATCTCGAGGGGAAGAACCGAAGCTTTCTTT
TRBJ2-7 | . | . | TRBV9 | CASSVRGAGSGQYF | TGTGCCAGCAGCGTCAGAGGAGCCGGGTCGGGGCAGTACTTC
TRBJ1-6 | few | TRBD1 | TRBV6-6 | CASSTQGVTYNSPLHF | TGTGCCAGCAGCACGCAGGGGGTCACCTATAATTCACCCCTCCACTTT
TRBJ2-2 | many | TRBD1 | TRBV7-8 | CASSARQGTRTNTGELFF | TGTGCCAGCAGCGCCCGACAGGGAACAAGAACGAACACCGGGGAGCTGTTTTTT
TRBJ2-5 | few | TRBD2 | TRBV5-1 | CASSLVAGTSGTETQYF | TGCGCCAGCAGCTTGGTCGCGGGGACTAGTGGGACGGAGACCCAGTACTTC
TRBJ1-3 | many | . | TRBV20-1 | CSARDPTLSSGNTIYF | TGCAGTGCTAGAGATCCCACTCTGAGTTCTGGAAACACCATATATTTT
TRBJ1-5 | many | TRBD1 | TRBV6-6 | CASSPGQGESQPQHF | TGTGCCAGCAGCCCAGGACAGGGGGAGAGTCAGCCCCAGCATTTT
TRBJ2-2 | many | . | TRBV6-6 | CASRTGETGELFF | TGTGCCAGCAGGACGGGGGAAACCGGGGAGCTGTTTTTT
TRBJ2-7 | . | . | TRBV20-1 | CSASVDTPYEQYF | TGCAGTGCTAGTGTGGACACCCCTTACGAGCAGTACTTC
TRBJ2-3 | . | TRBD2 | TRBV19 | CASSGHQLATDTQYF | TGTGCCAGTAGTGGACATCAACTAGCGACAGATACGCAGTATTTT
TRBJ1-2 | few | . | TRBV29-1 | CSVVAPSSKKGYTF | TGCAGCGTTGTCGCCCCGTCCTCTAAGAAAGGCTACACCTTC
TRBJ2-7 | few | TRBD2 | TRBV30 | CALELADYYEQYF | TGTGCCCTGGAGCTAGCGGATTACTACGAGCAGTACTTC
TRBJ2-3 | . | TRBD1 | TRBV7-6 | CASSTATGISTDTQYF | TGTGCCAGCAGCACGGCGACAGGGATTAGCACAGATACGCAGTATTTT
TRBJ2-7 | few | TRBD2 | TRBV20-1 | CSARDVARAGAPEQYF | TGCAGTGCTAGAGATGTGGCTCGAGCGGGAGCGCCCGAGCAGTACTTC
TRBJ1-5 | few | . | TRBV11-2 | CASSLEQYQPQHF | TGTGCCAGCAGCTTAGAACAATATCAGCCCCAGCATTTT
TRBJ1-6 | many | . | TRBV7-2 | CASCPGAFNSPLHF | TGTGCCAGCTGCCCGGGGGCTTTTAATTCACCCCTCCACTTT
TRBJ2-1 | . | TRBD1 | TRBV28 | CASRTRGQGVRHEQFF | TGTGCCAGCAGAACCCGCGGACAGGGGGTAAGGCATGAGCAGTTCTTC
TRBJ2-7 | many | TRBD2 | TRBV6-2/TRBV6-3 | CASSYGGGPAYEQYF | TGTGCCAGCAGTTACGGCGGGGGGCCCGCCTACGAGCAGTACTTC
TRBJ1-1 | . | . | TRBV12-3/TRBV12-4 | CASSLRVWTEAFF | TGTGCCAGCAGCCTTAGGGTTTGGACTGAAGCTTTCTTT
TRBJ1-5 | . | . | TRBV27 | CASSLLGGGNQPQHF | TGTGCCAGCAGTTTATTAGGGGGTGGCAATCAGCCCCAGCATTTT
TRBJ2-3 | many | . | TRBV12-3/TRBV12-4 | CASSLSLPPTDTQYF | TGTGCCAGCAGTTTAAGTCTCCCGCCCACAGATACGCAGTATTTT
TRBJ2-5 | . | TRBD2 | TRBV30 | CAWKLAGVPQYF | TGTGCCTGGAAGCTAGCGGGAGTGCCCCAGTACTTC
TRBJ2-6 | . | . | TRBV28 | CASRRQTGFYSGANVLTF | TGTGCCAGCAGACGACAGACGGGATTCTACTCTGGGGCCAACGTCCTGACTTTC
TRBJ2-7 | many | TRBD2 | TRBV24-1 | CAPSRTSSAYEQYF | TGTGCCCCCTCCCGGACTAGCAGCGCCTACGAGCAGTACTTC
TRBJ2-7 | . | . | TRBV10-3 | CAIQQSAYEQYF | TGTGCCATCCAACAGTCGGCCTACGAGCAGTACTTC
TRBJ2-1 | . | . | TRBV20-1 | CSARMGRFYNEQFF | TGCAGTGCTAGAATGGGGCGCTTTTACAATGAGCAGTTCTTC
TRBJ2-7 | . | . | TRBV20-1 | CSARGPGHSSYEQYF | TGCAGTGCTAGAGGGCCGGGACATTCCTCCTACGAGCAGTACTTC
TRBJ1-1 | . | TRBD1 | TRBV7-9 | CASSPIDRGHTEAFF | TGTGCCAGCAGCCCGATCGACAGGGGGCACACTGAAGCTTTCTTT
TRBJ2-3 | few | . | TRBV5-1 | CASTLRGTSTDTQYF | TGCGCCAGCACCCTAAGAGGGACGAGCACAGATACGCAGTATTTT
TRBJ2-7 | many | . | TRBV6-6 | CASSNSPYEQYF | TGTGCCAGCAGTAACTCTCCATACGAGCAGTACTTC
TRBJ1-3 | many | . | TRBV6-5 | CASSYLGPSSGNTIYF | TGTGCCAGCAGTTACTTAGGACCGAGCTCTGGAAACACCATATATTTT
TRBJ1-1 | many | TRBD1 | TRBV29-1 | CSVERPQGADTEAFF | TGCAGCGTTGAGCGTCCGCAGGGGGCAGACACTGAAGCTTTCTTT
TRBJ2-3 | few | TRBD1 | TRBV6-1 | CASSDQTGTGRDTQYF | TGTGCCAGCAGTGACCAAACCGGGACAGGGAGGGATACGCAGTATTTT
TRBJ2-1 | many | . | TRBV12-3/TRBV12-4 | CASHGGGGNEQFF | TGTGCCAGCCATGGAGGAGGGGGCAATGAGCAGTTCTTC
TRBJ2-5 | . | . | TRBV11-2 | CASSLKLTQETQYF | TGTGCCAGCAGCTTAAAGCTGACGCAAGAGACCCAGTACTTC
TRBJ2-7 | few | . | TRBV7-2 | CASSSRTENSYEQYF | TGTGCCAGCAGCTCCCGGACAGAGAACTCCTACGAGCAGTACTTC
TRBJ1-2 | . | . | TRBV28 | CASSLQVPYGYTF | TGTGCCAGCAGTCTTCAGGTTCCCTATGGCTACACCTTC
TRBJ2-1 | . | . | TRBV24-1 | CATSDTGSPSYNEQFF | TGTGCCACCAGTGATACCGGGAGTCCGTCCTACAATGAGCAGTTCTTC
TRBJ2-1 | . | . | TRBV7-8 | CASSPAEFIFF | TGTGCCAGCAGCCCCGCAGAATTTATATTCTTC
TRBJ2-7 | few | TRBD1 | TRBV10-3 | CAISTGTGYYEQYF | TGTGCCATCAGTACCGGGACAGGCTACTACGAGCAGTACTTC
TRBJ2-6 | . | . | TRBV2 | CASRGTVSGANVLTF | TGTGCCAGCAGAGGGACGGTCTCTGGGGCCAACGTCCTGACTTTC
TRBJ2-3 | many | . | TRBV29-1 | CSVEVYQNTQYF | TGCAGCGTTGAAGTATATCAAAATACGCAGTATTTT
TRBJ1-1 | . | TRBD1 | TRBV19 | CASSLPGTGSAEAFF | TGTGCCAGTAGTCTCCCCGGGACAGGGAGCGCTGAAGCTTTCTTT
TRBJ1-2 | . | . | TRBV29-1 | CSGGGDYGYTF | TGCAGCGGCGGAGGGGACTATGGCTACACCTTC
TRBJ1-5 | many | . | TRBV19 | CASKGQNRNQPQHF | TGTGCCAGTAAAGGACAGAACCGCAATCAGCCCCAGCATTTT
TRBJ2-1 | many | . | TRBV7-8 | CASSLFGSYNEQFF | TGTGCCAGCAGCTTATTCGGCTCCTACAATGAGCAGTTCTTC
TRBJ1-5 | . | TRBD1 | TRBV18 | CASSLSQGSQPQHF | TGTGCCAGCTCACTCTCACAGGGGAGTCAGCCCCAGCATTTT
TRBJ1-5 | many | . | TRBV5-1 | CASSPDGGNQPQHF | TGCGCCAGCAGCCCGGACGGGGGGAATCAGCCCCAGCATTTT
TRBJ2-7 | many | . | TRBV9 | CASSEWDTTSYEQYF | TGTGCCAGCAGCGAGTGGGACACCACCTCCTACGAGCAGTACTTC
TRBJ1-4 | . | . | TRBV27 | CASSLVGTVNEKLLF | TGTGCCAGCAGTTTGGTAGGCACCGTTAATGAAAAACTGCTTTTT
TRBJ2-7 | few | TRBD2 | TRBV27 | CASSSTSGLSYEQYF | TGTGCCAGCAGCTCGACTAGCGGGCTCTCCTACGAGCAGTACTTC
TRBJ2-2 | . | . | TRBV20-1 | CSGSLQAHGELFF | TGCAGTGGTAGTCTTCAGGCGCACGGGGAGCTGTTTTTT
TRBJ2-2 | many | . | TRBV5-1 | CASSLGHRDTGELFF | TGCGCCAGCAGCTTGGGTCATCGCGACACCGGGGAGCTGTTTTTT